These 3 T cell receptor beta chains originate from one sample sequenced in a study of blood T cell repertoires in COVID-19. Profiled with immunoSEQ multiplex PCR; TCRdb holds only in-frame clones, not every one. This table holds tens of thousands of clones, about nine tenths found once. The sequencing input was peripheral blood. The receptors derive from a male donor with acute or convalescent COVID-19.

CDR3 region: CASSLNQGDRGNEKLFF. CDR3 in DNA: TGTGCCAGCAGCTTGAATCAGGGTGACAGGGGAAATGAAAAACTGTTTTTT. The rearrangement uses TRBV7-9 and TRBJ1-4; 8 bases fit TRBD1. The CDR3 totals 17 residues. Germline loops: CDR1 SEHNR, CDR2 FQNEAQ (reference sequence). With 3 bases clipped from V and 5 bases from J, the junction kept 11 bases outside the gene matches. The variable domain in full, completed from reference TRBV7-9 and TRBJ1-4, reads DTGVSQNPRHKITKRGQNVTFRCDPISEHNRLYWYRQTLGQGPEFLTYFQNEAQLEKSRLLSDRFSAERPKGSFSTLEIQRTEQGDSAMYLCASSLNQGDRGNEKLFFGSGTQLSVL.

The V call is TRBV19, the J call TRBJ2-5, with TRBD1 identical over 10 bases. The V and J ends lost 4 bases and 2 bases, in that order; junction bases with no gene match: 7. CDR3 size: 16 residues. The germline gives CDR1 LNHDA, CDR2 SQIVND (reference sequence). The CDR3 protein is CASSNPGTGVQETQYF. The CDR3 nucleotides read TGTGCCAGTAGTAACCCCGGGACAGGGGTACAAGAGACCCAGTACTTC.

The J gene is TRBJ1-1, the V gene TRBV25-1, with D possibly matching TRBD1 (6 bases). V was pared by 4 bases and J by 1 base, with 7 bases between. Per the germline V gene, CDR1 is MGHDK and CDR2 is SYGVNS. This CDR3 is built from 13 residues. CDR3 in amino acids: CASSGGQNTEAFF. In DNA form, the CDR3 reads TGTGCCAGCAGTGGGGGACAGAACACTGAAGCTTTCTTT.